The present T cell receptor beta chain was sequenced within a study of cytomegalovirus exposure and HLA in healthy donors. The study's findings and limits: Analysis was performed later, and it showed HLA-associated TCR beta chains to be more clonally expanded than equally common others.

This CDR3 spans 14 amino acids. V lost 1 base to trimming and J lost 5 bases, with 10 bases between them. Germline V CDR1 and CDR2: SGHAT, FQNNGV. Concerning this clone: Its antigen is still unknown.

The PCR ran on 60 Vbeta and 13 Jbeta primers. Assay: immunoSEQ multiplex PCR; the TCRdb copy retains only in-frame clones and omits some. This table has 150,000 or so clones, 82% appearing once. The sample comprised PBMCs. The chain recombines TRBV11-2 with TRBJ2-3; tentatively, D is TRBD2 (5 bases). The receptor's source is a woman aged 45-65 years in good health and CMV-seropositive. The DNA for the CDR3 is TGTGCCAGCAGCTTAGGTCGGACTGAAGATACGCAGTATTTT. Translated, it gives CASSLGRTEDTQYF.